Included here is one T cell receptor beta chain sequence, with context. TCRdb's table, derived via immunoSEQ multiplex PCR, lists solely in-frame clones and lacks some. Here the sample spans about 110,000 clones, approximately 84% being singletons. The data were obtained in a study of blood T cell repertoires in COVID-19. The CDR3 loop spans 17 amino acids. V shed 6 bases, J shed 0 bases, and the junction held 13 bases outside the gene matches. In germline, CDR1 is MNHEY, CDR2 SMNVEV (reference sequence). The receptor comes from a woman aged 45-60 years with acute or convalescent COVID-19. This chain connects TRBV27 to TRBJ1-1; 7 positions agree with TRBD1. Sequencing input: peripheral blood. As DNA, the CDR3 is TGTGCCAGCAGACCCGACAGGGTGTTACTCATGAACACTGAAGCTTTCTTT. Its translation: CASRPDRVLLMNTEAFF.